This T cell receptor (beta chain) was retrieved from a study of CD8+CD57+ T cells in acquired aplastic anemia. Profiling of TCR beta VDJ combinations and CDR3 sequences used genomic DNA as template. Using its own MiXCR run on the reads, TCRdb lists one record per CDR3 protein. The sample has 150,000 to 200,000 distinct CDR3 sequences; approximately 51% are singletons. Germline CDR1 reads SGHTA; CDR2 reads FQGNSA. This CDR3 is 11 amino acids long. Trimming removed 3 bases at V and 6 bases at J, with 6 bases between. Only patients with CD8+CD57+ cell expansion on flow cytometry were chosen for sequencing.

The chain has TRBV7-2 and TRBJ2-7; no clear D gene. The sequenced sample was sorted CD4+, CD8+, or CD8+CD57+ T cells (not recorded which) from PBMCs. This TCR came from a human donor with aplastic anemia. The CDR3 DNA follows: TGTGCCAGCAGCTTTGAAGGCGAGCAGTACTTC. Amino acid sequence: CASSFEGEQYF.